The present T cell receptor (beta chain) was sequenced within a study of beta chain features in type 1 diabetes. For the study at large: Healthy donors and patients showed comparable age, gender and cell yields.

The CDR3 is made up of 18 amino acids. V shed 2 bases and J 0 bases; nucleotides not matched to a gene: 10. Per the germline V gene, CDR1 is SGHRS and CDR2 is YFSETQ. cDNA synthesis used the whole RNA isolate, giving expressed TCRB sequences. Samples of naive, central memory and regulatory T cells yielded a mean of about 3.4 million reads. The protocol was immunoSEQ multiplex PCR, while the TCRdb copy is restricted to in-frame clones and leaves out a portion. This sample yields under 950,000 clones, of which roughly a sixth are seen a single time; 0.023% belongs to the top ten. Whole-study findings and limits: Although PCR might favor shorter templates, it would do so equally in patients and controls. In type 1 diabetes patients, VDJ junctions had fewer insertions; deletions at these junctions were more frequent.

On this clone itself: Its antigen is unidentified.

The chain joins TRBV5-1 to TRBJ1-4, with 7 bases fitting TRBD1. Specimen: naive CD4+ T cells from blood. The sequence derives from a woman aged 18 to 35 in good health. The CDR3 DNA sequence: TGCGCCAGCAGCTTCGGGACAGACGCCTTTGCAACTAATGAAAAACTGTTTTTT. Its translation: CASSFGTDAFATNEKLFF.